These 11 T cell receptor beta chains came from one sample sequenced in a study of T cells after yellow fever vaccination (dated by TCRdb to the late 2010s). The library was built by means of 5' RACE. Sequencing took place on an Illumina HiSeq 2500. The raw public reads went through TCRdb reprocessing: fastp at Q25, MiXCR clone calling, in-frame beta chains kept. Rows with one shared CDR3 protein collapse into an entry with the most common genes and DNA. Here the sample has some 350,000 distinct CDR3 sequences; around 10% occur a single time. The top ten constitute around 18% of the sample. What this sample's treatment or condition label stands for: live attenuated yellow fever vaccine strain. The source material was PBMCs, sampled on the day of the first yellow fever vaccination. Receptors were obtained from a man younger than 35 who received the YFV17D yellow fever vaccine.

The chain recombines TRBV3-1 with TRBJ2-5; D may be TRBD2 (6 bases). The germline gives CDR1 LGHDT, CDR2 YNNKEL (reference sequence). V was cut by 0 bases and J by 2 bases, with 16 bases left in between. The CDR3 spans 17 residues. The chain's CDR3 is CASSQEGGGWSQETQYF. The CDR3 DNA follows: TGTGCCAGCAGCCAAGAGGGGGGAGGATGGAGTCAAGAGACCCAGTACTTC.

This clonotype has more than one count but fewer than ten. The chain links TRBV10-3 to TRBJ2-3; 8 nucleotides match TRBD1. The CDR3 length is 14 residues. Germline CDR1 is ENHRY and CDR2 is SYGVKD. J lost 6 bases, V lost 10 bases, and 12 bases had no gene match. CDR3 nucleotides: TGTGCCACCAAACCGACAGGGGTCACGGATACGCAGTATTTT. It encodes CATKPTGVTDTQYF.

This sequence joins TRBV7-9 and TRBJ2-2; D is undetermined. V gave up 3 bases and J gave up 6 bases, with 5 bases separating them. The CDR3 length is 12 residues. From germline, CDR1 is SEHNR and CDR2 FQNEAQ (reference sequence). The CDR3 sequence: CASSFTAGELFF. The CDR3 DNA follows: TGTGCCAGCAGCTTTACCGCCGGGGAGCTGTTTTTT.

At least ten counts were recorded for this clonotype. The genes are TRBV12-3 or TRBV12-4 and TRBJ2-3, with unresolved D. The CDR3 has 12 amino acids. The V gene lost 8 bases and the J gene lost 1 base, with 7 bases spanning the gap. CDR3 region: CASGRGTDTQYF. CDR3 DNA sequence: TGTGCCAGCGGTCGGGGCACAGATACGCAGTATTTT.

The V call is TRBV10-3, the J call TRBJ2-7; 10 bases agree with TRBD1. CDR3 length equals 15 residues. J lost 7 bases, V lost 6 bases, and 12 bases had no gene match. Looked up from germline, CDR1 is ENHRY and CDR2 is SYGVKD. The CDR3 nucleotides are TGTGCCATCAGCGAGGGCCGGGACAGGGGACGTGAGCAGTACTTC. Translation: CAISEGRDRGREQYF.

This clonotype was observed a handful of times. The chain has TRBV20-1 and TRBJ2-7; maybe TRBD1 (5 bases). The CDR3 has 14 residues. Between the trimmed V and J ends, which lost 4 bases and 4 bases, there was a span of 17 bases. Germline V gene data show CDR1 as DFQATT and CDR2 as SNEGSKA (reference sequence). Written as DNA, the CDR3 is TGCAGTGCTATATCGAATCAGGGTTCTTACGAGCAGTACGTC. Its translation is CSAISNQGSYEQYV.

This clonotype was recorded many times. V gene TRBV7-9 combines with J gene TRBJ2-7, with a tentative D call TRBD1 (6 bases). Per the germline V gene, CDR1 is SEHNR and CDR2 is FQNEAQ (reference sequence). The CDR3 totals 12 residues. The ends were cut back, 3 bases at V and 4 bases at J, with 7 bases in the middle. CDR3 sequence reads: CASSLGAYEQYF. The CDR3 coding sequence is TGTGCCAGCAGCTTGGGGGCGTACGAGCAGTACTTC.

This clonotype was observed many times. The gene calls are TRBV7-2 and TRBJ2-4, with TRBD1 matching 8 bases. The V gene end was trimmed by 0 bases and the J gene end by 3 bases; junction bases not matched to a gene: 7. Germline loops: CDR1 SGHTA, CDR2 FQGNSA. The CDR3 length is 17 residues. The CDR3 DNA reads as TGTGCCAGCAGCTTAGCGCAAGGACAGGGAGTCAAAAACATTCAGTACTTC. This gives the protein CASSLAQGQGVKNIQYF.

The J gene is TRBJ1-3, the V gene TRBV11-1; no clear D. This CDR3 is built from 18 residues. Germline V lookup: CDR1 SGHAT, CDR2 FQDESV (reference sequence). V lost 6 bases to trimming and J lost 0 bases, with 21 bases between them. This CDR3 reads CASRPTFVQRTSGNTIYF. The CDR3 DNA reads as TGTGCCAGCAGACCTACGTTTGTTCAGCGCACCTCTGGAAACACCATATATTTT.

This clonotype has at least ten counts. CDR3 sequence reads: CASSSPPVTPGANVLTF. CDR3 coding DNA: TGTGCCAGCAGTTCCCCTCCCGTTACCCCTGGGGCCAACGTCCTGACTTTC. The rearrangement joins TRBV6-5 to TRBJ2-6; no definite D call. Deletions cut 4 bases from V and 2 bases from J, with 15 bases between. From germline, CDR1 is MNHEY and CDR2 SVGAGI. CDR3 length: 17 amino acids.

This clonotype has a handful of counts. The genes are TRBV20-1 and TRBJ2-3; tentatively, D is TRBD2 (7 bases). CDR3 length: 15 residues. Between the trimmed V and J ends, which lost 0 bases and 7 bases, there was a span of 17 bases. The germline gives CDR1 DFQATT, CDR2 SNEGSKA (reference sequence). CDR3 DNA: TGCAGTGCTAGAGATCGCCAGGGAGGGGGGCATACGCAGTATTTT. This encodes CSARDRQGGGHTQYF.